The 26 T cell receptor beta chains below come from one sample, sequenced in a study of T cell responses to AZD1222 COVID-19 vaccine (dated by TCRdb to the early 2020s). The protocol used for the library was the immunoSEQ multiplex PCR assay. TCRdb's version of the immuneACCESS table is confined to in-frame rearrangements and falls short of the full clone set. An unresolved V gene accounts for under half of the shortfall where checked; the remainder is of unknown origin. Within this sample are 50,000 or so clones, with roughly 80% of them counted one time only. 4.5% to 5% of the sample is in the top ten clones. Sample time point, as interpreted from the label and publication: about 28 days (+/-7) after the second vaccine dose. Specimen: peripheral blood, collected 28 days after the second AZD1222 dose. These receptor sequences come from an adult who received the AZD1222 COVID-19 vaccine.

The chain uses TRBV3-1 (or the pseudogene TRBV3-2) and TRBJ1-3; the D gene is possibly TRBD1 (5 bases). The CDR3 contains 14 residues. The V gene's germline CDR1 is LGHDT and CDR2 YNNKEL (reference sequence). V was pared by 0 bases and J by 8 bases, with 11 bases between. The CDR3 DNA sequence: TGTGCCAGCAGCCAAGAGGACAAGGGGCACACCATATATTTT. Protein sequence: CASSQEDKGHTIYF.

This chain uses TRBV28 with TRBJ2-7; TRBD1 agrees at 7 bases. J gave up 6 bases and V 5 bases, and 4 bases lay outside the gene matches. The germline CDR1 and CDR2 sequences are MDHEN and SYDVKM. This CDR3 is built from 12 residues. The CDR3 reads CASSRDSPEQYF. The CDR3 nucleotides read TGTGCCAGCAGTCGGGACAGTCCCGAGCAGTACTTC.

The chain employs TRBV6-5 and TRBJ1-2; D ambiguous. Per the germline V gene, CDR1 is MNHEY and CDR2 is SVGAGI. V dropped 6 bases and J dropped 3 bases, with 17 bases sitting between them. The CDR3 contains 15 residues. The CDR3 here is CASSLRELPDYGYTF. The CDR3 coding sequence is TGTGCCAGCAGCCTTCGGGAACTGCCGGACTATGGCTACACCTTC.

In its sample, this clone was seen a few times. The chain has TRBV11-2 and TRBJ2-7; no definite D call. With 4 bases removed from V and 3 bases from J, the gap between germline ends came to 4 bases. This CDR3 has 11 amino acids. Germline V lookup: CDR1 SGHAT, CDR2 FQNNGV. CDR3 region: CASSWSYEQYF. Here the CDR3 DNA reads TGTGCCAGCAGCTGGAGCTACGAGCAGTACTTC.

The chain is built from TRBV29-1 and TRBJ1-1, with D maybe TRBD1 (5 bases). The CDR3 is 15 residues long. Germline V lookup: CDR1 SQVTM, CDR2 ANQGSEA. V was clipped by 2 bases and J by 7 bases, with 20 bases between them. Written as DNA, the CDR3 is TGCAGCGTTGAAACCCCTTTCGGGGGGGTGAGTGAAGCTTTCTTT. As protein: CSVETPFGGVSEAFF.

V usage is TRBV5-1 and J usage is TRBJ2-2, with D perhaps TRBD1 or TRBD2 (6 bases each). V shed 3 bases and J shed 1 base, with 10 bases lying between them. CDR1 is SGHRS, CDR2 YFSETQ, per germline. This CDR3 is 15 amino acids long. Written as DNA, the CDR3 is TGCGCCAGCAGCTATGCGGGACAGAACACCGGGGAGCTGTTTTTT. This translates into CASSYAGQNTGELFF.

This clone was observed a handful of times. The chain uses TRBV11-3 and TRBJ1-1, with a possible D match to TRBD1 (5 bases). The CDR3 is made up of 13 amino acids. Per the germline V gene, CDR1 is SGHNT and CDR2 is YENEEA. The germline V and J ends were trimmed by 5 bases and 6 bases, with 13 bases remaining between them. The CDR3 sequence: CASSASGEAEAFF. Written as DNA, the CDR3 is TGTGCCAGCAGCGCTTCGGGGGAAGCTGAAGCTTTCTTT.

This chain connects TRBV28 to TRBJ1-1; D perhaps matches TRBD1 (6 bases). The V and J ends lost 8 bases and 4 bases respectively, with 17 bases between them. The CDR3 contains 14 residues. CDR1 MDHEN and CDR2 SYDVKM come from the germline V gene. CDR3 sequence: CASSIGGLATEAFF. CDR3 coding DNA: TGTGCCAGCTCGATCGGGGGGCTGGCCACTGAAGCTTTCTTT.

This clone was observed a single time. This chain connects TRBV9 to TRBJ2-3, with 12 bases identical to TRBD1. Germline V gene sequence: CDR1 SGDLS, CDR2 YYNGEE. V shed 0 bases, J shed 1 base, and the junction held 15 bases outside the gene matches. This CDR3 comprises 21 residues. CDR3 in amino acids: CASSVAQSGQGARGGTDTQYF. The CDR3 nucleotides read TGTGCCAGCAGCGTAGCCCAGTCGGGACAGGGGGCGAGGGGTGGCACAGATACGCAGTATTTT.

The chain has TRBV27 and TRBJ1-2; 11 bases match TRBD1. From germline, CDR1 is MNHEY and CDR2 SMNVEV (reference sequence). V shed 0 bases and J 7 bases; nucleotides not matched to a gene: 10. The CDR3 is 17 amino acids. This chain's CDR3 is CASSLSRAFGQGAGYTF. The CDR3, as DNA: TGTGCCAGCAGTTTATCGCGGGCGTTTGGACAGGGGGCTGGCTACACCTTC.

The gene calls are TRBV5-1 and TRBJ1-1; no clear D. Trimming left V 0 bases short and J 0 bases short, with 3 bases between. The CDR3 is 13 amino acids. Germline V gene lookup returns CDR1 SGHRS and CDR2 YFSETQ. The DNA for the CDR3 is TGCGCCAGCAGCTTGGAGGTGAACACTGAAGCTTTCTTT. This sequence encodes CASSLEVNTEAFF.

This clone is deemed medium-sized. The genes are TRBV11-2 and TRBJ2-3; 9 bases line up with TRBD2. The germline gives CDR1 SGHAT, CDR2 FQNNGV. Germline trimming cut 5 bases from V and 3 bases from J; bases unmatched to any gene: 9. The CDR3 runs to 16 residues. CDR3 DNA sequence: TGTGCCAGCAGCCTGGCCAGCGGGAGGAAAACAGATACGCAGTATTTT. Translating it yields CASSLASGRKTDTQYF.

This clone was seen a single time. The chain uses TRBV5-4 and TRBJ2-5; no clear D gene. This CDR3 comprises 13 residues. CDR1 and CDR2 (germline): SGHNT, YYREEE (reference sequence). Trimming took off 0 bases at V and 5 bases at J, with 8 bases between the two ends. The CDR3 DNA reads TGTGCCAGCAGCTTGGATCCGCGGGAGACCCAGTACTTC. Translated: CASSLDPRETQYF.

The rearrangement joins TRBV7-9 to TRBJ2-3; D gene uncertain. The germline V gene has CDR1 SEHNR and CDR2 FQNEAQ (reference sequence). V was shortened by 1 base and J by 3 bases, with 2 bases between the two germline ends. The CDR3 runs 12 residues. The CDR3 reads CASSLDTDTQYF. The CDR3 bases are TGTGCCAGCAGCTTAGATACAGATACGCAGTATTTT.

The chain carries TRBV7-2 and TRBJ2-3, with 13 bases that match TRBD2. Germline V gene data show CDR1 as SGHTA and CDR2 as FQGNSA. The length of the CDR3 is 16 residues. V dropped 4 bases and J dropped 1; count of bases not matched to a gene: 2. CDR3 protein: CASSYGLAGGTDTQYF. The CDR3 region has the DNA TGTGCCAGCAGCTATGGACTAGCGGGGGGCACAGATACGCAGTATTTT. Filled out from reference TRBV7-2 and TRBJ2-3, the complete variable domain reads GAGVSQSPSNKVTEKGKDVELRCDPISGHTALYWYRQSLGQGLEFLIYFQGNSAPDKSGLPSDRFSAERTGGSVSTLTIQRTQQEDSAVYLCASSYGLAGGTDTQYFGPGTRLTVL.

In its sample, this clone was seen once. J is TRBJ2-7 and V is TRBV21-1. TRBV21-1 is noted as a pseudogene. The CDR3 has 15 residues. CDR3 amino acids: CASSHTGWNSGEQYF. The CDR3, as DNA: TGTGCCAGCAGCCACACCGGCTGGAACTCCGGCGAGCAGTACTTC.

The CDR3 loop is CASSYSGDSYGYTF. The DNA of the CDR3 is TGTGCCAGCAGTTACTCGGGGGACAGTTATGGCTACACCTTC. The rearrangement uses TRBV6-5 and TRBJ1-2; 7 nucleotides line up with TRBD1. J gave up 5 bases and V 0 bases, and 3 bases lay outside the gene matches. Germline V gives CDR1 MNHEY, CDR2 SVGAGI. CDR3 size: 14 residues.

This chain links TRBV6-4 with TRBJ2-7; D may be TRBD1 or TRBD2 (5 bases each). V shed 3 bases and J shed 3 bases, with 12 bases lying between them. This CDR3 region has 14 residues. In germline, CDR1 is MRHNA, CDR2 SNTAGT. Here the CDR3 reads CASSDRDRLYEQYV. DNA of the CDR3: TGTGCCAGCAGTGATAGGGACCGCCTCTACGAGCAGTACGTC.

The rearrangement uses TRBV5-1 and TRBJ1-1; D perhaps matches TRBD1 (6 bases). The germline V gene encodes CDR1 SGHRS and CDR2 YFSETQ. V was clipped by 4 bases and J by 7 bases, with 20 bases between them. The CDR3 runs 15 residues. CDR3 protein: CASSPTMGGLGEAFF. DNA of the CDR3: TGCGCCAGCAGCCCAACTATGGGGGGGCTAGGTGAAGCTTTCTTT.

The rearrangement joins TRBV7-2 to TRBJ2-7, with D uncertain. CDR3 length: 14 amino acids. The germline gives CDR1 SGHTA, CDR2 FQGNSA. Between the trimmed V and J ends, which lost 3 bases and 6 bases, there was a span of 15 bases. DNA of the CDR3: TGTGCCAGCAGCTTCCTGGACGTCGTGGGCGAGCAGTACTTC. Amino acid sequence: CASSFLDVVGEQYF. The full variable domain, its missing parts supplied by reference TRBV7-2 and TRBJ2-7, is GAGVSQSPSNKVTEKGKDVELRCDPISGHTALYWYRQSLGQGLEFLIYFQGNSAPDKSGLPSDRFSAERTGGSVSTLTIQRTQQEDSAVYLCASSFLDVVGEQYFGPGTRLTVT.

This clone was seen a handful of times. The CDR3 DNA reads as TGTGCCAGCAGCTTAGCCCTACAGGGGGCATGGGGCTACACCTTC. Encoded protein: CASSLALQGAWGYTF. The V gene is TRBV7-9, the J gene TRBJ1-2; 9 bases match TRBD1. The length of the CDR3 is 15 residues. With V trimmed by 0 bases and J by 8 bases, 7 bases remained unmatched. The germline CDR1 and CDR2 sequences are SEHNR and FQNEAQ (reference sequence). Full variable domain (outside the CDR3, taken from reference TRBV7-9 and TRBJ1-2): DTGVSQNPRHKITKRGQNVTFRCDPISEHNRLYWYRQTLGQGPEFLTYFQNEAQLEKSRLLSDRFSAERPKGSFSTLEIQRTEQGDSAMYLCASSLALQGAWGYTFGSGTRLTVV.

The chain is built from TRBV11-1 and TRBJ2-1; TRBD2 matches 8 bases. J gave up 4 bases and V 5 bases, and 7 bases lay outside the gene matches. This CDR3 has 15 amino acids. Germline CDR1 SGHAT, CDR2 FQDESV (reference sequence). The CDR3: CASSPGTRGYNEQFF. For the CDR3, the DNA is TGTGCCAGCAGCCCTGGGACTAGAGGTTACAATGAGCAGTTCTTC.

The genes are TRBV6-1 and TRBJ2-3; 7 positions agree with TRBD2. V gave up 3 bases and J gave up 0 bases; unmatched junction bases: 0. Per the germline V gene, CDR1 is MNHNS and CDR2 is SASEGT. The CDR3 has 14 residues. The CDR3 spells CASSERGSTDTQYF. For the CDR3, the DNA is TGTGCCAGCAGTGAGCGGGGGAGCACAGATACGCAGTATTTT.

This clone has only a few counts. The chain recombines TRBV28 with TRBJ2-7; TRBD2 matches 7 bases. Germline trimming cut 4 bases from V and 4 bases from J; bases unmatched to any gene: 4. CDR1 is MDHEN and CDR2 is SYDVKM in the germline V gene. This CDR3 spans 13 amino acids. The CDR3 reads CASSSPGLYEQYF. CDR3 sequence (DNA): TGTGCCAGCAGTTCACCGGGACTATACGAGCAGTACTTC.

This clone was observed a single time. This rearrangement joins TRBV10-1 to TRBJ2-7, with 8 bases that match TRBD2. CDR1 is WNHNN, CDR2 SYGVQD, per germline (reference sequence). CDR3 size: 12 residues. Trimming at V came to 10 bases and at J to 4 bases, leaving 6 bases not matched to a gene. The CDR3 sequence is CAIRGGKYEQYV. As DNA, the CDR3 is TGCGCCATCCGGGGGGGAAAATACGAGCAGTACGTC.

This chain links TRBV19 with TRBJ1-5; D is ambiguous. Per the germline V gene, CDR1 is LNHDA and CDR2 is SQIVND (reference sequence). CDR3 length equals 13 residues. Trimming pared 5 bases from V and 5 bases from J, leaving 10 bases between. CDR3 DNA: TGTGCCAGTAGTTTATCTTTCTATCAGCCCCAGCATTTT. It is translated as CASSLSFYQPQHF.